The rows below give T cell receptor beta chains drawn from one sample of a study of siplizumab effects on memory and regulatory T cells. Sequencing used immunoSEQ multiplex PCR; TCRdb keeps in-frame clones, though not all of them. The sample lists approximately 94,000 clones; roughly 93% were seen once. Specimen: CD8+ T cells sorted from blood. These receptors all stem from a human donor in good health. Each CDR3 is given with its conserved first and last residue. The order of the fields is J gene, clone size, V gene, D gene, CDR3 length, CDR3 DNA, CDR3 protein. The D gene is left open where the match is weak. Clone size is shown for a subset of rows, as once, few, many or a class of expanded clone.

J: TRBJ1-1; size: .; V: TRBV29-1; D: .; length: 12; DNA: TGCAGCGTTGAGCTGGGAAGCACTGAAGCTTTCTTT; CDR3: CSVELGSTEAFF
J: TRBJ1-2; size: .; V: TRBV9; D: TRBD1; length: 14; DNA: TGTGCCAGCAGCGCCGGGACAGATAACTATGGCTACACCTTC; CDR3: CASSAGTDNYGYTF
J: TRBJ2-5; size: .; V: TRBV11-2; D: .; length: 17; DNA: TGTGCCAGCAGCTTAGCGTCAAGACTGACAAATAAAGAGACCCAGTACTTC; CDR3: CASSLASRLTNKETQYF
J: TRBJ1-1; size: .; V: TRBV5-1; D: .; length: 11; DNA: TGCGCCAGCAGAGACAGCACTGAAGCTTTCTTT; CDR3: CASRDSTEAFF
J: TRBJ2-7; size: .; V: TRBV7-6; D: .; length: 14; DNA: TGTGCCAGCAGCTTAGGGGTGGGGGACTACGAGCAGTACTTC; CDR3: CASSLGVGDYEQYF
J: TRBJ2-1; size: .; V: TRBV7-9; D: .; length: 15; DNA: TGTGCCAGCAGCTTCCCACCCTCCTCAGGTTTTGAGCAGTTCTTC; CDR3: CASSFPPSSGFEQFF
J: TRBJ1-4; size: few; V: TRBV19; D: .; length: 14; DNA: TGTGCCAGTAGTATGGGACGATCTAATGAAAAACTGTTTTTT; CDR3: CASSMGRSNEKLFF
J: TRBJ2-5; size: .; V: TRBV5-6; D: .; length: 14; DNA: TGTGCCAGCAGCTTGGTGGCATACCAAGAGACCCAGTACTTC; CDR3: CASSLVAYQETQYF
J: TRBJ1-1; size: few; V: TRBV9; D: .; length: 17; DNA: TGTGCCAGCAGCGTCGGCCCTTACAGAGGAAGGGACACTGAAGCTTTCTTT; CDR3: CASSVGPYRGRDTEAFF
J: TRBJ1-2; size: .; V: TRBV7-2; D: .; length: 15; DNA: TGTGCCAGCAGCCAAACTCGACAGCTCTCCGATGGCTACACCTTC; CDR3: CASSQTRQLSDGYTF
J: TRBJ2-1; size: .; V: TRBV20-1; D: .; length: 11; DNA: TGCAGTGGGGCCGGAGACAATGAGCAGTTCTTC; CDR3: CSGAGDNEQFF
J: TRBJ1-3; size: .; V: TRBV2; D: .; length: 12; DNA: TGTGCCAGCATAGGGCCTGGAAACACCATATATTTT; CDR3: CASIGPGNTIYF
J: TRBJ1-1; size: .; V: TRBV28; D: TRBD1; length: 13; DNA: TGTGCCAGCAGTCACAGGGGGGTCACTGAAGCTTTCTTT; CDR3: CASSHRGVTEAFF
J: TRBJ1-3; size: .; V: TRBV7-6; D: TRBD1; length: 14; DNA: TGTGCCAGCAGTAGGACAGGGGCTGGAAACACCATATATTTT; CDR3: CASSRTGAGNTIYF
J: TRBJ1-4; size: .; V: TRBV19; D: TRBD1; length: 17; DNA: TGTGCCAGTAGTACACCCCGACTCGACAGGGACGATGAAAAACTGTTTTTT; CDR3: CASSTPRLDRDDEKLFF
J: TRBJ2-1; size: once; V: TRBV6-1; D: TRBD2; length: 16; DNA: TGTGCCAGCAGTGAACTCGGGGGGGCCGCGACGAATGAGCAGTTCTTC; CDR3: CASSELGGAATNEQFF
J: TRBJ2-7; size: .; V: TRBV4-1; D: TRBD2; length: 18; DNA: TGCGCCAGCAGCCAAGGAGTACTCACTAGCGGGAGTCGGTACGAGCAGTACTTC; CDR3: CASSQGVLTSGSRYEQYF
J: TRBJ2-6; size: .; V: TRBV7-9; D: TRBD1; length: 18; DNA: TGTGCCAGCAGAAGAGCCGGGACAGTAAGCTCTGGGGCCAACGTCCTGACTTTC; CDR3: CASRRAGTVSSGANVLTF
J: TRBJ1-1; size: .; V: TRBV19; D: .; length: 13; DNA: TGTGCCAGTAGTGCCGGGACGGCGACTGAAGCTTTCTTT; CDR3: CASSAGTATEAFF
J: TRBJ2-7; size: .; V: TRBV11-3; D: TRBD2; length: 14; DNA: TGTGCCAGCAGCGTCACTAGCGGGGCCTACGAGCAGTACTTC; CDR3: CASSVTSGAYEQYF
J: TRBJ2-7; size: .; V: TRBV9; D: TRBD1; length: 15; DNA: TGTGCCAGCAGCGTACTTTGGGACAGCTCCTACGAGCAGTACTTC; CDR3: CASSVLWDSSYEQYF
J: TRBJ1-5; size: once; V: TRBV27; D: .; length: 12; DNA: TGTGCCGTAGGCCTCCGAAATCAGCCCCAGCATTTT; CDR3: CAVGLRNQPQHF
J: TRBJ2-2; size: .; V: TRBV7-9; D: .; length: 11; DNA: TGTGCCAGCAGCTCGACCGGGGAGCTGTTTTTT; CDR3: CASSSTGELFF
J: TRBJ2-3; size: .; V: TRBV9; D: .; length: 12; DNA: TGTGCCAGCCAGGGGCTTTTTGATACGCAGTATTTT; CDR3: CASQGLFDTQYF